The next 14 T cell receptor beta chains were all read from a single sample in a study of T cell repertoires in cytomegalovirus infection (dated by TCRdb to the late 2010s). TCRdb shows the sequencer as Illumina HiSeq 1500. TCRdb reworked the public reads: Q25 trimming with fastp, MiXCR clone assembly, productive beta chains retained. Rows with a matching CDR3 protein are joined into one entry that keeps the most common DNA and genes. The sample data list around 450,000 distinct CDR3 sequences, and roughly 12% of these were observed just once. The top ten clonotypes cover 10% of the sample. Sequencing was performed on PBMCs. The receptors were sampled from a human donor in good health (CMV status not recorded). Some clones in this sample may be carry-over from other donors' samples.

CDR3 protein: CASRRRGPQETQYF. The DNA of the CDR3 is TGTGCCAGCAGACGGCGGGGGCCACAAGAGACCCAGTACTTC. The chain uses TRBV2 and TRBJ2-5, with TRBD2 as a possible D gene (7 bases). Per germline, CDR1 SNHLY and CDR2 FYNNEI. This CDR3 has 14 residues. Trimming removed 6 bases at V and 2 bases at J, with 13 bases between.

A few counts support this clonotype. The chain is built from TRBV28 and TRBJ1-1; 8 positions match TRBD1. The CDR3 sequence is 18 residues long. Per the germline V gene, CDR1 is MDHEN and CDR2 is SYDVKM. Trimming at V came to 1 base and at J to 6 bases, leaving 16 bases not matched to a gene. The CDR3: CASSLLIPSATGDPEAFF. Here the CDR3 DNA reads TGTGCCAGCAGTTTATTAATCCCCTCCGCGACAGGGGACCCTGAAGCTTTCTTT.

This clonotype showed up just once. Because the CDR3 is missing its conserved closing phenylalanine or tryptophan, this is likely a read error. The chain links TRBV20-1 to TRBJ2-7; weak D call: TRBD1 (9 bases). Trimming stripped 3 bases from V and 7 bases from J, with 19 bases between. The germline V gene encodes CDR1 DFQATT and CDR2 SNEGSKA (reference sequence). The CDR3 sequence is 14 residues long. The CDR3 protein is CSARGTSGQGEQYL. Written as DNA, the CDR3 is TGCAGTGCTAGGGGAACTAGCGGACAGGGGGAGCAGTACCTC.

V is TRBV10-3 and J is TRBJ1-2; the match to TRBD1 covers 8 bases. The CDR3 extends over 12 amino acids. V lost 10 bases to trimming and J lost 5 bases; unmatched junction nucleotides: 6. Germline-derived CDR1 and CDR2 are ENHRY and SYGVKD. The CDR3 spells CASQGAGYGYTF. The CDR3 nucleotides are TGTGCCAGTCAGGGGGCAGGATATGGCTACACCTTC.

This clonotype was recorded many times. With a much larger clone just one base away, this may be a read error. This chain links TRBV6-1 with TRBJ2-7; maybe TRBD1 (6 bases). V lost 6 bases, J lost 2 bases, and 11 bases lay in between. The germline V gene encodes CDR1 MNHNS and CDR2 SASEGT. The CDR3 extends over 13 amino acids. CDR3 nucleotides: TGTGCCAGCAGCCGGACAGACACCTACGAGCAGTACTTC. Translated, it gives CASSRTDTYEQYF.

This clonotype was detected many times. This chain connects TRBV6-1 to TRBJ1-6, with 9 bases identical to TRBD1. Germline V gene sequence: CDR1 MNHNS, CDR2 SASEGT. V lost 5 bases, J lost 7 bases, and 6 bases stayed unmatched. The CDR3 is 15 residues long. The CDR3 reads CASSKDRGYNSPLHF. CDR3 DNA: TGTGCCAGCAGTAAGGACAGGGGATACAATTCACCCCTCCACTTT.

This clonotype was observed at least ten times. The V call is TRBV4-1, the J call TRBJ2-5; D might be TRBD1 or TRBD2, each matching 5 bases. Trimming removed 0 bases at V and 5 bases at J, with 16 bases between. The CDR3 runs 16 residues. The germline V gene encodes CDR1 MGHRA and CDR2 YSYEKL. CDR3 protein: CASSQDRVRGRETQYF. The CDR3 DNA reads as TGCGCCAGCAGCCAAGATCGAGTCCGGGGCCGGGAGACCCAGTACTTC.

The chain is built from TRBV29-1 and TRBJ1-1; no firm D call. The germline V gene has CDR1 SQVTM and CDR2 ANQGSEA. With 7 bases removed from V and 6 bases from J, the gap between germline ends came to 12 bases. The CDR3 covers 11 residues. The CDR3 bases are TGCAGCGCTCGCGATCTGGCTGAAGCTTTCTTT. It codes for CSARDLAEAFF.

This clonotype has more than one count but fewer than ten. The gene calls are TRBV5-1 and TRBJ2-7; weak D call: TRBD2 (6 bases). The CDR3 loop spans 14 amino acids. The germline CDR1 and CDR2 sequences are SGHRS and YFSETQ. V was shortened by 3 bases and J by 3 bases, with 13 bases between the two germline ends. The CDR3 nucleotides read TGCGCCAGCAGCTCGGGACTGGAGATCTACGAGCAGTACTTC. Translating gives CASSSGLEIYEQYF.

As to this clonotype: A much bigger clone sits one base away, suggesting this may be a read error. The V and J genes are TRBV5-4 and TRBJ1-1, with D possibly TRBD1 on 6 matching bases. Germline-derived CDR1 and CDR2 are SGHNT and YYREEE (reference sequence). The CDR3 spans 14 residues. As DNA, the CDR3 is TGTGCCAGCAGCTTGTTATCCAGGGGTTCTGAAGATTTCTTT. Its protein is CASSLLSRGSEDFF.

This clonotype appeared a few times. The chain joins TRBV20-1 to TRBJ2-3, with TRBD2 matching 8 bases. Germline V lookup: CDR1 DFQATT, CDR2 SNEGSKA (reference sequence). The CDR3 is 14 residues long. The V and J ends lost 5 bases and 3 bases, in that order; junction bases with no gene match: 7. CDR3 in amino acids: CSAPQPSGTDTQYF. CDR3 nucleotide sequence: TGCAGTGCTCCCCAACCTAGCGGGACAGATACGCAGTATTTT.

In its sample, this clonotype was seen many times. The rearrangement uses TRBV5-6 and TRBJ2-3, with D tentatively TRBD2 (6 bases). Germline loops: CDR1 SGHDT, CDR2 YYEEEE. The germline V and J ends were trimmed by 0 bases and 2 bases, with 10 bases remaining between them. The CDR3 totals 15 residues. The CDR3 DNA is TGTGCCAGCAGCTTGGTGGGACTCTACACAGATACGCAGTATTTT. It specifies CASSLVGLYTDTQYF.

This clonotype was observed a handful of times. This rearrangement joins TRBV5-1 to TRBJ2-1; 7 bases line up with TRBD2. Germline values: CDR1 SGHRS, CDR2 YFSETQ. V gave up 1 base and J gave up 1 base; unmatched junction bases: 5. The CDR3 length is 16 residues. Here the CDR3 reads CASSLIKRDSYNEQFF. The CDR3 region has the DNA TGCGCCAGCAGCTTGATCAAGCGGGATTCCTACAATGAGCAGTTCTTC.

V usage is TRBV5-4 and J usage is TRBJ2-2; D may correspond to TRBD1 or TRBD2 (5 bases each). Trimming removed 4 bases at V and 0 bases at J, with 13 bases between. The V gene's germline CDR1 is SGHNT and CDR2 YYREEE (reference sequence). The CDR3 extends over 16 amino acids. In nucleotides, the CDR3 is TGTGCCAGCAGCGAGGGACCAAGCACGAACACCGGGGAGCTGTTTTTT. This sequence encodes CASSEGPSTNTGELFF.